The sequence of this T cell receptor beta chain was determined in a study of shared clonotypes between healthy human individuals. The study, taken as a whole, reports: A reduction in generation probabilities was seen for non-shared clonotypes relative to those shared by all four donors.

The run depth of the assay was deep. The genomic DNA of each subset was split evenly across several immunoSEQ plates. Only in-frame clones appear in the TCRdb table, and some are missing; sequencing was by immunoSEQ multiplex PCR. The sample records 950,000 to 1,300,000 clones, around four fifths being singletons. The germline V gene encodes CDR1 SGHDT and CDR2 YYEEEE. The ends were cut back, 1 base at V and 2 bases at J, with 4 bases in the middle. This CDR3 spans 13 amino acids. All donors qualified as healthy HIV-negative adults and had experienced no recent acute infections or vaccinations. To note about this clone: The antigen remains undetermined.

This chain connects TRBV5-6 to TRBJ1-3; D unclear. Sequencing used memory CD4+ T cells sorted from blood. Subset: CD45RA-negative fraction. The receptor was derived from a man aged 18 to 30 in good health. This CDR3 reads CASSLRAGNTIYF. The DNA for the CDR3 is TGTGCCAGCAGCTTGAGGGCTGGAAACACCATATATTTT.